This T cell receptor (beta chain) is drawn from a study of cytomegalovirus exposure and HLA in healthy donors. Amplification used 60 Vbeta primers and 13 Jbeta primers. Data came from immunoSEQ multiplex PCR; TCRdb stores just in-frame clones and leaves some out. The profile shows 180,000 or so clones, 82% of them singletons. Notes on this clone: Its target is unknown. This specimen includes other DNA sequences encoding the same CDR3.

Study results and caveats: CMV serostatus was the sole immune exposure information available.

V lost 4 bases to trimming and J lost 3 bases; unmatched junction nucleotides: 5. There are 14 residues in the CDR3. The V gene's germline CDR1 is SGHNT and CDR2 YYREEE (reference sequence). Nominal health characterized the donors when sampled, though unrecorded immune exposures were likely. This clonotype originated in a boy between 2 and 15 years old in good health and CMV-seronegative. The rearrangement joins TRBV5-4 to TRBJ2-7, with TRBD1 identical over 9 bases. Sequencing used PBMCs. As DNA, the CDR3 is TGTGCCAGCAGCCCGGGACAGGGACTCTACGAGCAGTACTTC. This codes for CASSPGQGLYEQYF.